This T cell receptor beta chain was captured in a study of T cell responses to AZD1222 COVID-19 vaccine. Study-level points and caveats: White British people made up most donors, females outnumbered males, and clonal diversity was possibly underestimated. Vaccine-associated CD4 TCRs ranged over spike, dominating at 160-218 and 743-854.

Worth noting for this clone: Its specificity is unknown.

V was cut by 3 bases and J by 7 bases, with 9 bases left in between. This CDR3 has 12 amino acids. The data were produced by immunoSEQ multiplex PCR, yet TCRdb's version contains in-frame clones alone and is incomplete. The profile shows 120,000 to 150,000 clones, roughly 92% of them singletons. The material sequenced was peripheral blood, taken 28 days after the second AZD1222 dose. The TCR comes from an adult who received the AZD1222 COVID-19 vaccine. V gene TRBV12-3 or TRBV12-4 combines with J gene TRBJ1-2; maybe TRBD1 (5 bases). The CDR3 here is CASSLRDAGYTF. DNA of the CDR3: TGTGCCAGCAGTTTGAGGGACGCTGGCTACACCTTC.